This is a list of T cell receptor beta chains from one sample in a study of identical twins. TCRdb redid the calling of the 5' RACE reads with MiXCR, one entry per CDR3 protein. The data show roughly 1.6 million distinct CDR3 sequences, with less than 40% seen just once and around 0.25% held by the top ten. The specimen was cord blood. These receptors came from a newborn girl in good health. Both conserved end residues are part of each CDR3. Each record gives: J gene, D gene, V gene, clone size, CDR3 protein, CDR3 DNA. The D gene is left open where the match is weak. A row's size may be missing; if present it is once, few, many or a size class.

j_gene: TRBJ1-5; d_gene: .; v_gene: TRBV21-1; abundance: .; CDR3aa: CASGPTGCALHQPQHF; CDR3nt: TGTGCCAGCGGTCCTACAGGCTGCGCTTTACATCAGCCCCAGCATTTT
j_gene: TRBJ1-1; d_gene: TRBD1; v_gene: TRBV20-1; abundance: .; CDR3aa: CSARRTGMNTEAFF; CDR3nt: TGCAGTGCTAGACGGACAGGGATGAACACTGAAGCTTTCTTT
j_gene: TRBJ2-5; d_gene: .; v_gene: TRBV27; abundance: few; CDR3aa: CASSYPVFAKETQYF; CDR3nt: TGTGCCAGCAGTTATCCGGTTTTCGCGAAGGAGACCCAGTACTTC
j_gene: TRBJ2-1; d_gene: TRBD2; v_gene: TRBV5-1; abundance: once; CDR3aa: CASSFPSSGSYNEQFF; CDR3nt: TGCGCCAGCAGCTTCCCCTCTAGCGGCTCCTACAATGAGCAGTTCTTC
j_gene: TRBJ1-3; d_gene: .; v_gene: TRBV12-3/TRBV12-4; abundance: .; CDR3aa: CASSFAVSGNTIYF; CDR3nt: TGTGCCAGCAGTTTTGCCGTTTCTGGAAACACCATATATTTT
j_gene: TRBJ2-7; d_gene: .; v_gene: TRBV20-1; abundance: many; CDR3aa: CSASSAGSFYEQYF; CDR3nt: TGCAGTGCTAGTTCGGCAGGGAGCTTCTACGAGCAGTACTTC
j_gene: TRBJ2-3; d_gene: TRBD2; v_gene: TRBV20-1; abundance: .; CDR3aa: CSASPGLAGVDTQYF; CDR3nt: TGCAGTGCTAGCCCAGGACTAGCGGGAGTTGATACGCAGTATTTT
j_gene: TRBJ2-7; d_gene: TRBD1; v_gene: TRBV20-1; abundance: many; CDR3aa: CSARGQGTYEQYF; CDR3nt: TGCAGTGCTAGAGGACAGGGGACCTACGAGCAGTACTTC
j_gene: TRBJ2-3; d_gene: .; v_gene: TRBV7-7; abundance: few; CDR3aa: CASSLEPRGASDTQYF; CDR3nt: TGTGCCAGCAGCTTAGAGCCCCGGGGGGCCTCAGATACGCAGTATTTT
j_gene: TRBJ2-7; d_gene: .; v_gene: TRBV3-1; abundance: few; CDR3aa: CASSDDRSGYEQYF; CDR3nt: TGTGCCAGCAGCGACGACAGGTCTGGTTACGAGCAGTACTTC
j_gene: TRBJ2-7; d_gene: .; v_gene: TRBV12-3/TRBV12-4; abundance: many; CDR3aa: CASTSGAYEQYF; CDR3nt: TGTGCCAGCACCTCTGGCGCCTACGAGCAGTACTTC
j_gene: TRBJ2-3; d_gene: .; v_gene: TRBV20-1; abundance: .; CDR3aa: CSARPRGRTDTQYF; CDR3nt: TGCAGTGCTAGACCAAGGGGGAGAACAGATACGCAGTATTTT
j_gene: TRBJ2-7; d_gene: TRBD1; v_gene: TRBV20-1; abundance: few; CDR3aa: CSARGRQGAEEQYF; CDR3nt: TGCAGTGCTAGAGGCCGACAGGGGGCGGAAGAGCAGTACTTC
j_gene: TRBJ1-2; d_gene: .; v_gene: TRBV20-1; abundance: once; CDR3aa: CSAQTGQTSLLSRGTF; CDR3nt: TGCAGTGCTCAGACCGGACAGACCTCACTTCTATCCAGAGGCACCTTC
j_gene: TRBJ2-3; d_gene: TRBD2; v_gene: TRBV4-1; abundance: .; CDR3aa: CASSQEGLAGYTDTRYF; CDR3nt: TGCGCCAGCAGCCAAGAGGGACTAGCGGGGTACACAGATACGCGGTATTTT
j_gene: TRBJ2-7; d_gene: TRBD2; v_gene: TRBV11-2; abundance: many; CDR3aa: CASSLVRAGLAGVGEQYF; CDR3nt: TGTGCCAGCAGCTTAGTACGGGCCGGACTAGCGGGAGTGGGCGAGCAGTACTTC
j_gene: TRBJ2-7; d_gene: .; v_gene: TRBV12-3/TRBV12-4; abundance: .; CDR3aa: CASSLGRRLSYEQYF; CDR3nt: TGTGCCAGCAGTTTAGGGCGACGACTCTCCTACGAGCAGTACTTC
j_gene: TRBJ2-3; d_gene: TRBD2; v_gene: TRBV24-1; abundance: .; CDR3aa: CATSGIQGTSGTDTQYF; CDR3nt: TGTGCCACCAGTGGGATACAGGGGACTAGCGGGACGGATACGCAGTATTTT
j_gene: TRBJ2-5; d_gene: TRBD1; v_gene: TRBV9; abundance: .; CDR3aa: CASSVGGTAQETQYF; CDR3nt: TGTGCCAGCAGCGTAGGGGGGACAGCCCAAGAGACCCAGTACTTC
j_gene: TRBJ2-7; d_gene: .; v_gene: TRBV4-1; abundance: .; CDR3aa: CASSMWRDEQYF; CDR3nt: TGCGCCAGCAGCATGTGGAGGGATGAGCAGTACTTC
j_gene: TRBJ1-1; d_gene: TRBD1; v_gene: TRBV18; abundance: .; CDR3aa: CASIRAGTVNTEAFF; CDR3nt: TGTGCCAGCATCCGCGCGGGGACAGTGAACACTGAAGCTTTCTTT
j_gene: TRBJ2-7; d_gene: TRBD2; v_gene: TRBV7-9; abundance: .; CDR3aa: CASSTGTTRFEQYF; CDR3nt: TGTGCCAGCAGTACCGGGACTACCCGCTTCGAGCAGTACTTC
j_gene: TRBJ2-3; d_gene: .; v_gene: TRBV15; abundance: .; CDR3aa: CATSRVSSGTDTQYF; CDR3nt: TGTGCCACCAGCAGAGTAAGCAGTGGCACAGATACGCAGTATTTT
j_gene: TRBJ2-1; d_gene: .; v_gene: TRBV5-1; abundance: .; CDR3aa: CASSPIHRAQETQFF; CDR3nt: TGCGCCAGCAGCCCAATCCACAGGGCTCAAGAGACCCAGTTCTTC
j_gene: TRBJ2-7; d_gene: TRBD2; v_gene: TRBV12-3/TRBV12-4; abundance: .; CDR3aa: CASSLAGGKQYF; CDR3nt: TGTGCCAGCAGTTTAGCGGGAGGGAAGCAGTACTTC
j_gene: TRBJ2-7; d_gene: .; v_gene: TRBV20-1; abundance: few; CDR3aa: CSASRVVYEQYF; CDR3nt: TGCAGTGCTAGCCGGGTCGTCTACGAGCAGTACTTC
j_gene: TRBJ1-2; d_gene: .; v_gene: TRBV10-3; abundance: few; CDR3aa: CAISESEQHYGYTF; CDR3nt: TGTGCCATCAGCGAGTCAGAACAGCACTATGGCTACACCTTC
j_gene: TRBJ2-7; d_gene: .; v_gene: TRBV20-1; abundance: few; CDR3aa: CSARTPGGPYEQYF; CDR3nt: TGCAGTGCTAGAACCCCCGGGGGTCCCTACGAGCAGTACTTC
j_gene: TRBJ2-5; d_gene: .; v_gene: TRBV14; abundance: .; CDR3aa: CASSQSWLVDEQYF; CDR3nt: TGTGCCAGCAGCCAAAGTTGGCTAGTCGATGAGCAGTACTTC
j_gene: TRBJ2-1; d_gene: .; v_gene: TRBV28; abundance: few; CDR3aa: CASSFRFPRHRYNEQFF; CDR3nt: TGTGCCAGCAGTTTTAGATTTCCCCGTCACAGGTACAATGAGCAGTTCTTC
j_gene: TRBJ2-3; d_gene: .; v_gene: TRBV10-2; abundance: few; CDR3aa: CAARLVGAPTDTQYF; CDR3nt: TGCGCCGCACGTCTTGTTGGGGCCCCCACAGATACGCAGTATTTT
j_gene: TRBJ2-3; d_gene: .; v_gene: TRBV20-1; abundance: once; CDR3aa: CSARLARPPDTQYF; CDR3nt: TGCAGTGCTAGACTAGCCCGACCCCCGGATACGCAGTATTTT
j_gene: TRBJ1-2; d_gene: .; v_gene: TRBV14; abundance: few; CDR3aa: CASSQAGVYGYTF; CDR3nt: TGTGCCAGCAGCCAAGCGGGGGTCTATGGCTACACCTTC
j_gene: TRBJ1-6; d_gene: TRBD1; v_gene: TRBV12-3/TRBV12-4; abundance: .; CDR3aa: CASSPRQGCSPLHF; CDR3nt: TGTGCCAGCAGTCCCAGACAGGGCTGTTCACCCCTCCACTTT
j_gene: TRBJ2-3; d_gene: TRBD2; v_gene: TRBV6-6; abundance: few; CDR3aa: CASSSHGRTDTQYF; CDR3nt: TGTGCCAGCAGTAGCCACGGGAGGACAGATACGCAGTATTTT
j_gene: TRBJ2-3; d_gene: .; v_gene: TRBV29-1; abundance: many; CDR3aa: CSVGAATDTQYF; CDR3nt: TGCAGCGTTGGTGCTGCAACAGATACGCAGTATTTT
j_gene: TRBJ2-7; d_gene: TRBD2; v_gene: TRBV18; abundance: once; CDR3aa: CASSPGLAGHNEQYF; CDR3nt: TGTGCCAGCTCACCAGGATTAGCGGGACACAATGAGCAGTACTTC
j_gene: TRBJ1-1; d_gene: .; v_gene: TRBV27; abundance: .; CDR3aa: CASSFVGGTEAFF; CDR3nt: TGTGCCAGCAGTTTCGTAGGGGGCACTGAAGCTTTCTTT
j_gene: TRBJ2-3; d_gene: .; v_gene: TRBV12-3/TRBV12-4; abundance: .; CDR3aa: CASRGRDLSTDTQYF; CDR3nt: TGTGCCAGCAGGGGACGGGATCTTAGCACAGATACGCAGTATTTT
j_gene: TRBJ2-7; d_gene: TRBD2; v_gene: TRBV7-6; abundance: .; CDR3aa: CASSLTRESGEQYF; CDR3nt: TGTGCCAGCAGCTTAACGCGGGAGTCTGGTGAGCAGTACTTC